These 21 T cell receptor beta chains share one sample of origin, sequenced in a study of cytomegalovirus exposure and HLA in healthy donors. The PCR used 60 Vbeta and 13 Jbeta primers. Profiled with immunoSEQ multiplex PCR; TCRdb holds only in-frame clones, not every one. The sample lists 150,000 or so clones, around three quarters occurring once. Sequenced: PBMCs. These receptor sequences come from a woman in her thirties or forties in good health and CMV-seronegative.

The rearrangement joins TRBV23-1 to TRBJ2-7; 8 bases align to TRBD1. TRBV23-1 is labeled an ORF, and its function is uncertain. CDR3 length: 15 amino acids. Losses at the gene ends were 3 bases for V and 7 bases for J; bases not matched to a gene: 11. The CDR3 bases are TGCGCCAGCAGTCACTCCGGGACAGGACCCTTGGAGCAGTACTTC. This translates into CASSHSGTGPLEQYF.

The chain combines TRBV4-2 with TRBJ1-4; no clear D gene. Trimming left V 4 bases short and J 3 bases short, with 21 bases between. The CDR3 contains 18 residues. The germline gives CDR1 LGHNA, CDR2 YNFKEQ. The chain's CDR3 is CASSLPGSQFGANEKLFF. CDR3 DNA sequence: TGTGCCAGCAGCCTTCCGGGATCCCAATTCGGGGCTAATGAAAAACTGTTTTTT.

The J gene is TRBJ2-1, the V gene TRBV29-1; 10 bases are a match to TRBD2. CDR1 and CDR2 from the germline V gene are SQVTM and ANQGSEA. The V segment lost 5 bases and the J segment 1 base; nucleotides outside the gene matches: 11. The CDR3 is made up of 17 amino acids. CDR3: CSVNGLAGERSYNEQFF. Written as DNA, the CDR3 is TGCAGCGTTAATGGGCTAGCGGGAGAACGTTCCTACAATGAGCAGTTCTTC.

This clone was counted between two and nine times. The chain has TRBV27 and TRBJ2-1; TRBD1 is a possible D gene (5 bases). CDR1 is MNHEY, CDR2 SMNVEV, per germline (reference sequence). CDR3 length: 14 amino acids. Trimming pared 5 bases from V and 7 bases from J, leaving 15 bases between. The CDR3 nucleotides read TGTGCCAGCAGTATTAGACAGTTAGGGAATGAGCAGTTCTTC. As protein: CASSIRQLGNEQFF.

The chain carries TRBV18 and TRBJ2-1, with D possibly TRBD2 on 5 matching bases. V lost 0 bases and J lost 9, with 9 bases in between. The CDR3 runs to 13 residues. CDR1 and CDR2 from the germline V gene are KGHSH and LQKENI. The CDR3 sequence: CASSPPSSLEQFF. The CDR3 DNA reads TGTGCCAGCTCACCACCGTCTAGCCTTGAGCAGTTCTTC.

This chain connects TRBV7-8 to TRBJ2-3, with 7 positions matching TRBD2. This CDR3 region has 14 residues. V gave up 6 bases and J gave up 4 bases; unmatched junction bases: 7. Germline CDR1 and CDR2: SGHVS and FQNEAQ. Here the CDR3 reads CASRWAGVADTQYF. Written as DNA, the CDR3 is TGTGCCAGCAGGTGGGCGGGAGTGGCAGATACGCAGTATTTT.

V usage is TRBV21-1 and J usage is TRBJ2-1; TRBD2, the table's D call, was not compared with the DNA. TRBV21-1 is a pseudogene segment. This CDR3 region has 17 residues. Here the CDR3 DNA reads TGTGCCAGCAGCAACGACCATCAAAGCGGTCGCCGGCGTGAGCAGTTCTTC. Translation gives CASSNDHQSGRRREQFF.

This clone was detected once. This rearrangement joins TRBV19 to TRBJ1-1, with D unresolved. Per germline, CDR1 LNHDA and CDR2 SQIVND (reference sequence). V was pared by 1 base and J by 5 bases, with 11 bases between. This CDR3 contains 14 residues. CDR3 protein: CASSIVGGRTEAFF. CDR3 nucleotide sequence: TGTGCCAGTAGTATAGTAGGAGGGAGGACTGAAGCTTTCTTT.

This clone was counted between two and nine times. J is TRBJ2-5 and V is TRBV7-2; possibly TRBD1 for D (6 bases). The J call may not be correct, given that the DNA end is closer to TRBJ2-7. The germline CDR1 and CDR2 sequences are SGHTA and FQGNSA. The CDR3 sequence is 16 residues long. DNA for the CDR3: TGTGCCAGCAGCCGAGACAGGTCCTCGAGCTCCTACGAGCAGTACTTC. Protein sequence: CASSRDRSSSSYEQYF.

This clone was counted once. This chain connects TRBV27 to TRBJ1-1; maybe TRBD1 (6 bases). V was trimmed by 5 bases and J by 4 bases, leaving 14 bases between them. This CDR3 has 14 residues. Germline CDR1 is MNHEY and CDR2 is SMNVEV (reference sequence). The CDR3 nucleotides are TGTGCCAGCAGTCCCGTAACAGGGAGCACTGAAGCTTTCTTT. It specifies CASSPVTGSTEAFF.

On this clone: The junction departs from the called germline gene at one end, perhaps through a read error. The gene calls are TRBV5-1 and TRBJ1-2; weak D call: TRBD1 (6 bases). Germline V gene lookup returns CDR1 SGHRS and CDR2 YFSETQ. This CDR3 spans 14 amino acids. CDR3 DNA sequence: TGCGCCAGCAGTATAGGACAGTCCCACTACGGCTACACCTTC. Amino acids: CASSIGQSHYGYTF.

The gene calls are TRBV5-1 and TRBJ2-4, with 9 bases identical to TRBD1. The CDR3 sequence is 14 residues long. CDR1 SGHRS and CDR2 YFSETQ come from the germline V gene. The J segment lost 7 bases and the V segment lost 3 bases, leaving 5 bases of the junction unmatched. CDR3 in amino acids: CASSSRTGENIQYF. The CDR3 DNA reads TGCGCCAGCAGCTCCCGGACAGGGGAGAACATTCAGTACTTC.

A few counts support this clone. The chain recombines TRBV2 with TRBJ1-4, with 7 bases matching TRBD1. The CDR3 extends over 15 amino acids. Germline assignment: CDR1 SNHLY and CDR2 FYNNEI. The ends lost 7 bases at V and 2 bases at J; junction bases unmatched: 7. The CDR3 loop reads CASILMDRTNEKLFF. The DNA for the CDR3 is TGTGCCAGCATCCTGATGGACAGGACTAATGAAAAACTGTTTTTT.

The chain combines TRBV7-9 with TRBJ2-3; D is unclear. There are 14 residues in the CDR3. CDR1 is SEHNR, CDR2 FQNEAQ, per germline (reference sequence). Trimming took 6 bases from V and 6 from J, leaving 16 bases between them. This CDR3 is CASSLSLPSDTQYF. Written as DNA, the CDR3 is TGTGCCAGCAGTTTAAGCCTCCCTTCGGATACGCAGTATTTT.

The chain links TRBV11-2 to TRBJ2-7; the D gene is possibly TRBD1 (5 bases). V dropped 0 bases and J dropped 6 bases, with 9 bases sitting between them. The CDR3 is 13 amino acids. Germline lookup yields CDR1 SGHAT and CDR2 FQNNGV. The CDR3, as DNA: TGTGCCAGCAGCTTAGATCAGGGCCGCGAGCAGTACTTC. It codes for CASSLDQGREQYF.

This clone was counted a single time. The V gene is TRBV28, the J gene TRBJ1-3; D perhaps matches TRBD1 (6 bases). Per germline, CDR1 MDHEN and CDR2 SYDVKM. V shed 8 bases and J shed 2 bases, with 10 bases lying between them. The CDR3 totals 13 residues. As DNA, the CDR3 is TGTGCCAGCGGGGGCAGGGCTGGAAACACCATATATTTT. Its protein is CASGGRAGNTIYF.

The DNA for the CDR3 is TGTGCCAGCAGCTTGGTTTCGGGACTCTTACAAGAGACCCAGTACTTC. This sequence encodes CASSLVSGLLQETQYF. The V gene is TRBV7-9, the J gene TRBJ2-5; D might be TRBD2 (6 bases). This CDR3 has 16 amino acids. The germline V and J ends were trimmed by 3 bases and 2 bases, with 16 bases remaining between them. Germline lookup yields CDR1 SEHNR and CDR2 FQNEAQ (reference sequence).

V gene TRBV6-1 combines with J gene TRBJ1-2, with 7 bases lining up with TRBD1. The germline V gene encodes CDR1 MNHNS and CDR2 SASEGT. With V trimmed by 4 bases and J by 1 base, 6 bases remained unmatched. This CDR3 spans 15 amino acids. The DNA of the CDR3 is TGTGCCAGCAGTGTAGGACAGGCGATTAACTATGGCTACACCTTC. Residues: CASSVGQAINYGYTF.

This CDR3 is CASSFTGTGDNQPQHF. The CDR3, as DNA: TGTGCCAGCAGCTTCACTGGGACAGGGGACAATCAGCCCCAGCATTTT. The chain uses TRBV5-4 and TRBJ1-5, with 10 bases that match TRBD1. This CDR3 is built from 16 residues. With 2 bases clipped from V and 3 bases from J, the junction kept 5 bases outside the gene matches. CDR1 is SGHNT and CDR2 is YYREEE in the germline V gene (reference sequence).

The CDR3: CAIRRGLADGYTF. Written as DNA, the CDR3 is TGTGCCATCAGGAGGGGGCTAGCCGATGGCTACACCTTC. This chain links TRBV10-3 with TRBJ1-2; TRBD1 agrees at 7 bases. This CDR3 comprises 13 residues. Germline CDR1 ENHRY, CDR2 SYGVKD. Trimming at V came to 6 bases and at J to 6 bases, leaving 7 bases not matched to a gene.

The chain links TRBV7-6 to TRBJ2-1; D is unresolved. The germline V gene encodes CDR1 SGHVS and CDR2 FNYEAQ. With 1 base removed from V and 8 bases from J, the gap between germline ends came to 6 bases. CDR3 length equals 12 residues. The CDR3 region is CASSLGQHEQFF. The DNA for the CDR3 is TGTGCCAGCAGCTTAGGGCAACATGAGCAGTTCTTC.